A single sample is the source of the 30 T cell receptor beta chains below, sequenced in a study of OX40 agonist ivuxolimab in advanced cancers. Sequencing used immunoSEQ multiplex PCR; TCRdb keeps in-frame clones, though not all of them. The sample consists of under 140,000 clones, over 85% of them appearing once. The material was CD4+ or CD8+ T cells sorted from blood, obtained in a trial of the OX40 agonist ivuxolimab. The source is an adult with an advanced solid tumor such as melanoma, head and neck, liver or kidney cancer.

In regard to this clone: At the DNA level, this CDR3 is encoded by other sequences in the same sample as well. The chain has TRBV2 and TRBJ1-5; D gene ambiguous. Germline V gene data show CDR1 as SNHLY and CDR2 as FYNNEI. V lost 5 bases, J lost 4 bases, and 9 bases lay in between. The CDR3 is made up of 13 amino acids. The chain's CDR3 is CASSPGPNQPQHF. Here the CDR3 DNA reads TGTGCCAGCAGTCCGGGCCCGAATCAGCCCCAGCATTTT.

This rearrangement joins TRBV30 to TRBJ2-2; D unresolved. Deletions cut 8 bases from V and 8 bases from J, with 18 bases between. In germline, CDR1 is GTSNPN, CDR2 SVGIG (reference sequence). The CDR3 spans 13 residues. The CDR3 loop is CAVRRVNGGELFF. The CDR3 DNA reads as TGTGCCGTCCGTCGGGTTAATGGGGGGGAGCTGTTTTTT.

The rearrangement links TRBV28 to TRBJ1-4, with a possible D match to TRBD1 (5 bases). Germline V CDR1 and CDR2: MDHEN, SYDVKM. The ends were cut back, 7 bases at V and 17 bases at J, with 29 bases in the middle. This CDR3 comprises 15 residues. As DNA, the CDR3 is TGTGCCAGCACCCACAAACTGGGGCCGACCGCTCTGGGTTTTTTT. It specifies CASTHKLGPTALGFF.

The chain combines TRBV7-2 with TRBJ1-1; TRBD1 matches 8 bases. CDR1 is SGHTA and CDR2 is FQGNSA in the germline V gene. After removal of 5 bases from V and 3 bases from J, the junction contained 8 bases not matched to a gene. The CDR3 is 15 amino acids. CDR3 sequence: CASSQRRGQDTEAFF. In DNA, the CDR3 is TGTGCCAGCAGCCAGAGGAGGGGACAGGACACTGAAGCTTTCTTT.

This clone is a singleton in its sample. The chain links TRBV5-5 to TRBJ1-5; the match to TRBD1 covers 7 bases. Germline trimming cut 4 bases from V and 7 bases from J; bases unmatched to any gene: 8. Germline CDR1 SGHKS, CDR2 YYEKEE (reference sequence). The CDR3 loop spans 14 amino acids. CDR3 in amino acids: CASSLTGVEQPQHF. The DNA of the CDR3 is TGTGCCAGCAGCCTTACAGGGGTTGAACAGCCCCAGCATTTT.

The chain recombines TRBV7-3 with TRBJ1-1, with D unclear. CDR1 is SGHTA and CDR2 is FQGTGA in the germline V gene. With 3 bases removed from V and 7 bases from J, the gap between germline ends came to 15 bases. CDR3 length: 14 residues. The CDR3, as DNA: TGTGCCAGCAGCTTGACCCCCGGAGTTCTTGAAGCTTTCTTT. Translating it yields CASSLTPGVLEAFF.

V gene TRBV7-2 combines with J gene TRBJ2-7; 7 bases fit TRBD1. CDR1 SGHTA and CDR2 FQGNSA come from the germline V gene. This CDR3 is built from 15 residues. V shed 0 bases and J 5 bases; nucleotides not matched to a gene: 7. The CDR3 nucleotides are TGTGCCAGCAGCTTAGCGGGCCAGGGGGAAAACGAGCAGTACTTC. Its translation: CASSLAGQGENEQYF.

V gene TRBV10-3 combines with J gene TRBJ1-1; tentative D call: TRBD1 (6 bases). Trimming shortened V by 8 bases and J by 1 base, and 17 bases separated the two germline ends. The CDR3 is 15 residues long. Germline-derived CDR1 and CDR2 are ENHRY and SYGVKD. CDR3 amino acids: CAILIRGAKNTEAFF. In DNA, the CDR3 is TGTGCCATCCTAATCCGGGGGGCGAAGAACACTGAAGCTTTCTTT.

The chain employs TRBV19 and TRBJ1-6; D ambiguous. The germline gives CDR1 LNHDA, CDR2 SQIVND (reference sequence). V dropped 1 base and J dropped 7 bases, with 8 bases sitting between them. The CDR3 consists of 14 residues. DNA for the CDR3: TGTGCCAGTAGTATAGCGGCACAGAATTCACCCCTCCACTTT. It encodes CASSIAAQNSPLHF. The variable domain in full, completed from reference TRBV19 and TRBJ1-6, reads DGGITQSPKYLFRKEGQNVTLSCEQNLNHDAMYWYRQDPGQGLRLIYYSQIVNDFQKGDIAEGYSVSREKKESFPLTVTSAQKNPTAFYLCASSIAAQNSPLHFGNGTRLTVT.

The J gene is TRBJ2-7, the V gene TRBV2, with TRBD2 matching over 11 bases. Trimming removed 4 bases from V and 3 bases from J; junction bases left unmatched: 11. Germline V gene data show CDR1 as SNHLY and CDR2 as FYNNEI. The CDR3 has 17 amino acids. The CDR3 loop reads CASSGTSGGPNLYEQYF. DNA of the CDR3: TGTGCCAGCAGTGGAACTAGCGGGGGACCTAACCTCTACGAGCAGTACTTC.

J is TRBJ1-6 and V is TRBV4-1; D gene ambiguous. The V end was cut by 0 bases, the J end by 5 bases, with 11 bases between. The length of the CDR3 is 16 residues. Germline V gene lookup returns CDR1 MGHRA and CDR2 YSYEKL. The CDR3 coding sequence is TGCGCCAGCAGCCAAGATCAGACATCTCATAATTCACCCCTCCACTTT. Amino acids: CASSQDQTSHNSPLHF.

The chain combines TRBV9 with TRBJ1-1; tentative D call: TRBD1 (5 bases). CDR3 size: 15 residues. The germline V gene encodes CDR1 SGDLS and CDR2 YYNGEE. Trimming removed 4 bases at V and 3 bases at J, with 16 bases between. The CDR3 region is CASSHLQPRDTEAFF. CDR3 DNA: TGTGCCAGCAGCCATCTTCAACCCAGGGACACTGAAGCTTTCTTT. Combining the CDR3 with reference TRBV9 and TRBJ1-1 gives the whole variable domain DSGVTQTPKHLITATGQRVTLRCSPRSGDLSVYWYQQSLDQGLQFLIQYYNGEERAKGNILERFSAQQFPDLHSELNLSSLELGDSALYFCASSHLQPRDTEAFFGQGTRLTVV.

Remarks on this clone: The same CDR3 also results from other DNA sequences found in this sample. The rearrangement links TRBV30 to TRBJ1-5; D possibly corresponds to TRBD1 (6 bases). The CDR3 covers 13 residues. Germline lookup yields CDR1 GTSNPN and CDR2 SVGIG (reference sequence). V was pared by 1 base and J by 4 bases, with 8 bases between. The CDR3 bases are TGTGCCTGGAGTGGGGGGCCGAATCAGCCCCAGCATTTT. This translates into CAWSGGPNQPQHF.

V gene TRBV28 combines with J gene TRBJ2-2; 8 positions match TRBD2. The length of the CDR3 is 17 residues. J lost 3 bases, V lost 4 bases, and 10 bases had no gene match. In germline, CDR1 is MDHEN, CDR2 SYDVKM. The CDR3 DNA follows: TGTGCCAGCAGTTCTACGGGGCTAGCGGGTTACACCGGGGAGCTGTTTTTT. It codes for CASSSTGLAGYTGELFF.

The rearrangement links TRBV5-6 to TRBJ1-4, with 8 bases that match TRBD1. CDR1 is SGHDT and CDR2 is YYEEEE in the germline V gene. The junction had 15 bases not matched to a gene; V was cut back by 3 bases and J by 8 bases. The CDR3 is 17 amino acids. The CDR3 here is CASSSNTRTGLSEKLFF. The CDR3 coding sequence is TGTGCCAGCAGCTCGAATACGCGGACAGGGTTGAGCGAAAAACTGTTTTTT.

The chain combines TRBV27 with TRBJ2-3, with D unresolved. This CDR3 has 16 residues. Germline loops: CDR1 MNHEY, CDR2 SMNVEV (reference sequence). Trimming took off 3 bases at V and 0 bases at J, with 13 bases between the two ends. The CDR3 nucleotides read TGTGCCAGCAGTTTCCTACGAGCAGGAAGCACAGATACGCAGTATTTT. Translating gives CASSFLRAGSTDTQYF.

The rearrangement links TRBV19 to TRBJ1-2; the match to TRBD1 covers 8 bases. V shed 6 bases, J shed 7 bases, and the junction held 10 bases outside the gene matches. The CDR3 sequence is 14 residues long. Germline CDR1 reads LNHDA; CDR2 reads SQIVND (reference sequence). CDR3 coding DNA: TGTGCCAGTAGCAACGCCCAGGGGGCGCTTGGCTACACCTTC. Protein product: CASSNAQGALGYTF.

The CDR3 sequence: CASRGTGGNQPQHF. CDR3 sequence (DNA): TGTGCCAGCAGGGGGACAGGGGGCAATCAGCCCCAGCATTTT. The rearrangement joins TRBV6-1 to TRBJ1-5; 10 nucleotides align to TRBD1. This CDR3 contains 14 residues. CDR1 is MNHNS, CDR2 SASEGT, per germline. Trimming took 6 bases from V and 2 from J; bases not matched to a gene: 1.

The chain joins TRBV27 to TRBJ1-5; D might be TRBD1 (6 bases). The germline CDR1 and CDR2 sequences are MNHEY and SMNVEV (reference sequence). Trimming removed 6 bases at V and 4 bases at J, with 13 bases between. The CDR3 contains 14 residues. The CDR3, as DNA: TGTGCCAGCAGCCTCCGGGACACAAATCAGCCCCAGCATTTT. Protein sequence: CASSLRDTNQPQHF.

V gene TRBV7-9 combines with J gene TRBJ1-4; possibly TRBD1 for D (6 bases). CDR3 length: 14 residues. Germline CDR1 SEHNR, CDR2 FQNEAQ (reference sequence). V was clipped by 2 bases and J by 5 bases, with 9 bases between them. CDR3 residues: CASSLLGGNEKLFF. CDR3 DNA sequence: TGTGCCAGCAGCTTATTGGGGGGCAATGAAAAACTGTTTTTT.

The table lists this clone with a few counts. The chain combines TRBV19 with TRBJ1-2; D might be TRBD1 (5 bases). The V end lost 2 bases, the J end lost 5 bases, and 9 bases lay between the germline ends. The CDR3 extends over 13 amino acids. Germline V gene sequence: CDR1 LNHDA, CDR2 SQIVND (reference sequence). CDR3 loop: CASSIRGPYGYTF. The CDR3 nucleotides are TGTGCCAGTAGTATAAGGGGACCATATGGCTACACCTTC.

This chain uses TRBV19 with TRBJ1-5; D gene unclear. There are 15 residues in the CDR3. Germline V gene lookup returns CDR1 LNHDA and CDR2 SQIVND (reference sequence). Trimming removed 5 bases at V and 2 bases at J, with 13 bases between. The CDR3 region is CASSRAGKGNQPQHF. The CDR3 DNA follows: TGTGCCAGTAGTCGGGCCGGGAAGGGCAATCAGCCCCAGCATTTT.

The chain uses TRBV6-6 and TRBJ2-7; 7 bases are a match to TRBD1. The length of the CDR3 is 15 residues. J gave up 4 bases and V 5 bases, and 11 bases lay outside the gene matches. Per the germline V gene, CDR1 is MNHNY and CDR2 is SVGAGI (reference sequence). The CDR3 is CASSIQEGDSYEQYF. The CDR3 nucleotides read TGTGCCAGCAGTATTCAGGAAGGGGACAGTTACGAGCAGTACTTC.

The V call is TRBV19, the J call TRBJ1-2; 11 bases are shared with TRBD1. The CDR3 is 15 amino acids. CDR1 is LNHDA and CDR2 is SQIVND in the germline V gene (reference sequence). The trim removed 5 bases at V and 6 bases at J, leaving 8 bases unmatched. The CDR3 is CASSQNGQGANGYTF. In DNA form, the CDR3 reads TGTGCCAGTAGTCAAAACGGACAGGGGGCCAATGGCTACACCTTC.

The CDR3 protein is CASSFSGANVLTF. The CDR3 nucleotides read TGTGCCAGCAGCTTCTCTGGGGCCAACGTCCTGACTTTC. The J gene is TRBJ2-6, the V gene TRBV5-6, with D uncertain. Germline CDR1 and CDR2: SGHDT and YYEEEE. The CDR3 spans 13 residues. Trimming pared 2 bases from V and 0 bases from J, leaving 0 bases between.

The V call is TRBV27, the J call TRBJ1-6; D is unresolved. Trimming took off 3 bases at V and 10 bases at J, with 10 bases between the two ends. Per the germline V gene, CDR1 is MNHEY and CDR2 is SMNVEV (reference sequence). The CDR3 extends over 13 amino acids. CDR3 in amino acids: CASSLRLASPLHF. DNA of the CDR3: TGTGCCAGCAGTTTGAGACTGGCGTCACCCCTCCACTTT.

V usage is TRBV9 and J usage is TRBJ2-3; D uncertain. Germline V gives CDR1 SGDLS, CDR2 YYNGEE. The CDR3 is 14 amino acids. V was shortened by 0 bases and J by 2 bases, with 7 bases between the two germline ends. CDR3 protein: CASSVDYNTDTQYF. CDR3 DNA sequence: TGTGCCAGCAGCGTAGACTATAACACAGATACGCAGTATTTT.

The CDR3 DNA reads TGTGCCAGCAGAACTACAGGGTGGGATAGCAATCAGCCCCAGCATTTT. Translated: CASRTTGWDSNQPQHF. The J gene is TRBJ1-5, the V gene TRBV27, with D possibly being TRBD1 (6 bases). The CDR3 totals 16 residues. Trimming left V 6 bases short and J 0 bases short, with 15 bases between. The germline gives CDR1 MNHEY, CDR2 SMNVEV (reference sequence).

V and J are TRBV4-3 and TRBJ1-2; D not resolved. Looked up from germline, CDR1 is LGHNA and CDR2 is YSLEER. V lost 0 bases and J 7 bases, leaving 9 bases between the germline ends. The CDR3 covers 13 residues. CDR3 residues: CASSQDGVFGYTF. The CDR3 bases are TGCGCCAGCAGCCAAGACGGAGTGTTTGGCTACACCTTC.

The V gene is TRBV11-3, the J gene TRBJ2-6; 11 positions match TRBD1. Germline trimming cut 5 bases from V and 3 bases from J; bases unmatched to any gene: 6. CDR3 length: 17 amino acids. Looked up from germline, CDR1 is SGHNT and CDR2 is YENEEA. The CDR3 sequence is CASSPGQGAGGANVLTF. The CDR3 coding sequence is TGTGCCAGCAGCCCCGGACAGGGGGCAGGTGGGGCCAACGTCCTGACTTTC.